This paragraph covers one T cell receptor beta chain sequence. What it binds is not known. This CDR3 comprises 14 residues. Looked up from germline, CDR1 is SGHRS and CDR2 is YFSETQ. After removal of 5 bases from V and 5 bases from J, the junction contained 5 bases not matched to a gene. The PCR was carried out with 60 Vbeta primers and 13 Jbeta primers. Only in-frame clones appear in the TCRdb table, and some are missing; sequencing was by immunoSEQ multiplex PCR. In all, the sample yields 90,000 to 130,000 clones. The sample belongs to a study of cytomegalovirus exposure and HLA in healthy donors. The study, taken as a whole, reports: Cytomegalovirus-associated status was assigned to more than 150 TCR beta chains. TCR association rates varied by HLA locus in a later analysis, with DRB1 highest and HLA-C lowest.

Source material: PBMCs. The clonotype was recovered from a man aged 40-49 years in good health and CMV-seropositive. The chain combines TRBV5-1 with TRBJ2-1; 9 bases line up with TRBD2. CDR3 DNA sequence: TGCGCCAGCAGGGAGACTAGCGGTCACAATGAGCAGTTCTTC. Its translation is CASRETSGHNEQFF.